This TCR beta chain came from a study of post-analysis software for immune sequencing data (dated by TCRdb to about 2015). In the study overall: The recorded disease courses included relapsing-remitting, secondary progressive and progressive-relapsing multiple sclerosis, and some patients had no subtype annotation. The patient repertoires were set against under 13 previously published healthy control repertoires from donors whose ages ranged from roughly 6 to 27 years. A subset of samples was prepared in parallel using single-end sample barcoding, then pooled and co-amplified after Illumina adapter ligation. The paper as a whole reports these results and caveats: Compared with controls, multiple sclerosis patients had significantly lower normalized Chao1 diversity, a finding suggesting substantial peripheral T-cell clonal expansion. The multiple sclerosis patient group was slightly younger than the control group. Significantly higher frequencies in patients than in controls were found for roughly 5 TRBV segments, including TRBV5-6, TRBV5-1 and TRBV20-1. When samples were clustered directly using the F measure, samples prepared in the same batch co-clustered strongly, which prompted a batch-effect correction.

To prepare the library, PCR was applied. TCRdb shows the sequencer as Illumina HiSeq 2500. To reduce PCR and sequencing biases, unique molecular identifiers were incorporated into the TCR beta cDNA libraries. Approximately 500,000 cDNA molecules were obtained for every 1 to 10 million input T cells, so each molecule roughly corresponded to one T cell. The patient libraries were prepared and sequenced with the same protocol used for the earlier healthy control dataset. Samples belonging to the same batch were prepared together, multiplexed and sequenced on a shared HiSeq lane. The authors' analysis ran thus. Raw barcoded reads were processed with MIGEC, discarding single-read molecular identifier groups before consensus assembly and CDR3 extraction. Clonotype tables were post-analysed with VDJtools, normalizing diversity by down-sampling all datasets to the smallest sample size. Repertoire overlap clustering matched CDR3 amino acid but not nucleotide sequences to correct batch-related cross-sample contamination. The public reads were quality trimmed at Q25 with fastp and then assembled into clones with MiXCR by TCRdb, keeping productive beta chains. Here each entry gathers all rows of one CDR3 protein and keeps the most common genes and DNA. For this entry, the V and J calls and clone size follow TCRdb and not the study's own pipeline. Present in this sample are some 800,000 distinct CDR3 sequences, around 45% of which were seen just once. Roughly 4.9% of the sample belongs to the ten largest clones.

CDR1 and CDR2, per the germline V gene, are SGHTA and FQGNSA. The CDR3 covers 15 residues, taking in both the cysteine and the phenylalanine. Only the CDR3 DNA stays, 45 bases, in frame from base 1. The junction carries 10 bases between V and J, which are trimmed by 3 bases and 1 base respectively. As for this clonotype: Its antigen has not been determined. Per-nucleotide qualities are absent, and no much larger clonotype sits a single base away.

To demonstrate the VDJtools post-analysis software, the study profiled TCR beta repertoires from the peripheral blood of 13 young patients with multiple sclerosis. The multiple sclerosis patients were children and adolescents ranging in age from roughly 6 to 15 years. This clonotype originated in a girl aged 5-17 years with multiple sclerosis. Material for sequencing was blood. The V gene is TRBV7-2 and the J gene is TRBJ2-1, with a tentative D gene TRBD2 over 6 matching bases. The CDR3 in this case is CASSFDGRSYNEQFF. In nucleotides, the sequence is TGTGCCAGCAGCTTTGACGGGAGATCCTACAATGAGCAGTTCTTC.